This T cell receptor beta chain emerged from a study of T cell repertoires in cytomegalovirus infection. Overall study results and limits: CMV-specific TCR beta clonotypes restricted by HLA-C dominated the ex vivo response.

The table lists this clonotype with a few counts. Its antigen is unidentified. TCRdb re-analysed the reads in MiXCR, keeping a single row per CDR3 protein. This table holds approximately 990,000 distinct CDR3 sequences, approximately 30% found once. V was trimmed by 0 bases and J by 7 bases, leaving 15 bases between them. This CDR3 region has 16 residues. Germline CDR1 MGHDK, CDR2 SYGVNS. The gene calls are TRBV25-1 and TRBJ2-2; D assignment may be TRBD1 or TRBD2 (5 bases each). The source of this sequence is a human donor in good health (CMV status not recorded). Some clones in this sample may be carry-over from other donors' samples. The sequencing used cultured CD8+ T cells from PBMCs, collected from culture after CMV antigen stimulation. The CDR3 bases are TGTGCCAGCAGTGAATATTGGGACCCTCAGCGCGGGGAGCTGTTTTTT. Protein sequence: CASSEYWDPQRGELFF.